Below, 13 T cell receptor beta chains from the same sample are listed, as sequenced in a study of CD8+CD57+ T cells in acquired aplastic anemia. Template material for TCR beta VDJ and CDR3 profiling consisted of genomic DNA. TCRdb passed the reads through MiXCR, listing each CDR3 protein once. The table lists 200,000 or so distinct CDR3 sequences, about three fifths of them singletons, with 46% in the top ten. Source material: sorted CD4+, CD8+, or CD8+CD57+ T cells (not recorded which) from PBMCs. The receptor source for this set is a human donor with severe aplastic anemia or a healthy control (not recorded which).

The rearrangement uses TRBV12-3 or TRBV12-4 and TRBJ1-1, with TRBD1 as a possible D gene (5 bases). Deletions cut 4 bases from V and 7 bases from J, with 13 bases between. The CDR3 totals 13 residues. Here the CDR3 DNA reads TGTGCCAGCAGTTCTCAGGGAGGAAGTGAAGCTTTCTTT. Translated: CASSSQGGSEAFF.

The J gene is TRBJ2-7, the V gene TRBV5-6; 10 bases map to TRBD2. The CDR3 consists of 15 residues. CDR1 and CDR2 (germline): SGHDT, YYEEEE. J was trimmed by 2 bases and V by 4 bases; bases with no gene match: 6. This chain's CDR3 is CASSHPSGGPYEQYF. The CDR3 DNA reads as TGTGCCAGCAGCCATCCTAGCGGGGGTCCCTACGAGCAGTACTTC.

The V gene is TRBV20-1, the J gene TRBJ1-2; D possibly corresponds to TRBD1 (6 bases). This CDR3 is 15 amino acids long. Trimming removed 5 bases from V and 7 bases from J, with 23 bases in between. CDR1 and CDR2 from the germline V gene are DFQATT and SNEGSKA (reference sequence). This chain's CDR3 is CSARNSITGRGGYTF. CDR3 in DNA: TGCAGTGCTCGAAATTCAATAACAGGGCGAGGTGGCTACACCTTC.

Of note for this clonotype: Sequence at one end of the junction differs from germline and may be a read error. The chain combines TRBV9 with TRBJ2-1, with 7 bases aligning to TRBD1. The CDR3 totals 16 residues. The V gene's germline CDR1 is SGDLS and CDR2 YYNGEE. This chain's CDR3 is CASSVGQGRSYSEQFF. The CDR3 DNA sequence: TGTGCCAGCAGCGTAGGACAGGGTCGATCCTACAGTGAGCAGTTCTTC.

On this clonotype itself: This may come from a read error, since a much larger clone is one base off. The chain recombines TRBV7-2 with TRBJ1-2, with D perhaps TRBD1 (6 bases). CDR1 is SGHTA, CDR2 FQGNSA, per germline. This CDR3 spans 13 amino acids. V lost 5 bases and J lost 2, with 9 bases in between. The CDR3 DNA reads TGTGCCAGCAGCCCGGACAGAAACTATGGCTACACCTTC. This codes for CASSPDRNYGYTF.

The chain is built from TRBV6-6 and TRBJ1-5, with TRBD1 as a possible D gene (5 bases). The CDR3 spans 13 residues. V gave up 2 bases and J gave up 11 bases, with 13 bases separating them. Germline V gene sequence: CDR1 MNHNY, CDR2 SVGAGI (reference sequence). The CDR3 loop reads CASSYDRLAAQHF. Here the CDR3 DNA reads TGTGCCAGCAGTTACGACAGATTGGCGGCCCAGCATTTT.

Turning to this clonotype: An end of the junction does not agree with germline; a read error may underlie this. The gene calls are TRBV20-1 and TRBJ1-2, with D possibly TRBD1 on 6 matching bases. CDR3 length equals 14 residues. Germline assignment: CDR1 DFQATT and CDR2 SNEGSKA (reference sequence). CDR3 sequence reads: CSAREQGINYDYTF. CDR3 bases: TGCAGTGCTAGAGAACAGGGAATTAACTATGACTACACCTTC.

The chain uses TRBV10-3 and TRBJ2-3, with 12 bases lining up with TRBD1. The CDR3 covers 17 residues. Germline V gene sequence: CDR1 ENHRY, CDR2 SYGVKD. V lost 5 bases to trimming and J lost 4 bases; unmatched junction nucleotides: 10. In nucleotides, the CDR3 is TGTGCCATCAGTAAGAGGTCCGGGACAGGGGGCCCAGATACGCAGTATTTT. Translation gives CAISKRSGTGGPDTQYF.

The chain couples TRBV7-9 to TRBJ2-3; possibly TRBD1 or TRBD2 for D (5 bases each). This CDR3 region has 14 residues. The germline V and J ends were trimmed by 1 base and 7 bases, with 12 bases remaining between them. Germline V lookup: CDR1 SEHNR, CDR2 FQNEAQ (reference sequence). The CDR3 region is CASSLGRDQHTQYF. The CDR3 bases are TGTGCCAGCAGCTTAGGCCGGGACCAACATACGCAGTATTTT.

This clonotype was recorded many times. The rearrangement uses TRBV4-1 and TRBJ1-1; D not certain. V was cut by 2 bases and J by 0 bases, with 10 bases left in between. Looked up from germline, CDR1 is MGHRA and CDR2 is YSYEKL. The CDR3 has 15 residues. Here the CDR3 DNA reads TGCGCCAGCAGCCAATTATTTGCGATGAACACTGAAGCTTTCTTT. It encodes CASSQLFAMNTEAFF.

This rearrangement joins TRBV10-3 to TRBJ1-2, with D hard to call. Germline CDR1 and CDR2: ENHRY and SYGVKD. V lost 6 bases and J lost 1, with 9 bases in between. The CDR3 spans 13 residues. The CDR3 bases are TGTGCCATCAGCCTGGACGGTAACTATGGCTACACCTTC. Translated, it gives CAISLDGNYGYTF.

This sequence joins TRBV10-3 and TRBJ1-6; 7 bases are shared with TRBD1. The CDR3 extends over 15 amino acids. Trimming took 3 bases from V and 9 from J; bases not matched to a gene: 8. Germline V gene lookup returns CDR1 ENHRY and CDR2 SYGVKD. DNA for the CDR3: TGTGCCATCAGTGACACACAGGGGTTGGGTTCACCCCTCCACTTT. It specifies CAISDTQGLGSPLHF.

This clonotype appeared a few times. The chain employs TRBV20-1 and TRBJ2-7; 10 bases are shared with TRBD1. This CDR3 spans 13 amino acids. The V segment lost 6 bases and the J segment 5 bases; nucleotides outside the gene matches: 7. Germline V gene data show CDR1 as DFQATT and CDR2 as SNEGSKA (reference sequence). The CDR3 loop reads CSASRTGGHEQYF. CDR3 sequence (DNA): TGCAGTGCGAGTAGGACAGGGGGACACGAGCAGTACTTC.